The T cell receptor (beta chain) under discussion was sequenced for a study of OX40 agonist ivuxolimab in advanced cancers. Study in general: The dose-escalation cohort had hepatocellular carcinoma, melanoma, renal cell or head and neck cancer.

Using immunoSEQ multiplex PCR, the repertoire was profiled, and TCRdb retains in-frame clones only, with some absent. The sample contains tens of thousands of clones, around 87% of which appear only once. Germline V gene sequence: CDR1 SQVTM, CDR2 ANQGSEA. The CDR3 length is 14 residues. V was pared by 7 bases and J by 1 base, with 13 bases between. The chain couples TRBV29-1 to TRBJ2-2, with a tentative D call TRBD1 (5 bases). The receptor's source is an adult with an advanced solid tumor such as melanoma, head and neck, liver or kidney cancer. Material: CD4+ or CD8+ T cells sorted from blood, obtained in a trial of the OX40 agonist ivuxolimab. The CDR3 here is CSATKTVNTGELFF. The CDR3 DNA sequence: TGCAGCGCCACGAAGACAGTGAACACCGGGGAGCTGTTTTTT.